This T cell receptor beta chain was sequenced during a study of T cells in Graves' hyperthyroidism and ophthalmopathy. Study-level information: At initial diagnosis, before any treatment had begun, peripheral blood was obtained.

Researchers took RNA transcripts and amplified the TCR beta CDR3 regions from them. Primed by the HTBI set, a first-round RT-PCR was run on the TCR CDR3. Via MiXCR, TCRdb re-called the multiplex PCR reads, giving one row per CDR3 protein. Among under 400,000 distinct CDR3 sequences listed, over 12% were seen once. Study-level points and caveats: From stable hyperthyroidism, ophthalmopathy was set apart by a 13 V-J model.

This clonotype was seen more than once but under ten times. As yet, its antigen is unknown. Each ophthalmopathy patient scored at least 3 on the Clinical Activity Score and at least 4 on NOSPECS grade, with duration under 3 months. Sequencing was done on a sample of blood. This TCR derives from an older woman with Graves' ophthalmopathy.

DNA of the CDR3: TGTGCCAGCAGCCCCCGGGGACAGGGATTTGAAAAACTGTTTTTT. It codes for CASSPRGQGFEKLFF. The chain recombines TRBV9 with TRBJ1-4; TRBD1 agrees at 9 bases. The CDR3 loop spans 15 amino acids. The V segment lost 4 bases and the J segment 7 bases; nucleotides outside the gene matches: 8. Per germline, CDR1 SGDLS and CDR2 YYNGEE.